This T cell receptor beta chain appears in the sequencing data of a study of T cell responses to AZD1222 COVID-19 vaccine. General study points: Spike-spanning, vaccine-associated CD4 TCRs were dominant at 160-218 and 743-854.

Notes on this clone: Its antigen is still unknown.

Method: immunoSEQ multiplex PCR; TCRdb's copy keeps in-frame clones and lacks some. Here the sample spans over 110,000 clones, 90% to 95% being singletons. This CDR3 has 16 residues. Germline CDR1 and CDR2: SGHNT and YYREEE (reference sequence). The junction had 11 bases not matched to a gene; V was cut back by 4 bases and J by 5 bases. The chain links TRBV5-4 to TRBJ2-2, with 7 positions matching TRBD1. The source material was peripheral blood, sampled on day 0 of AZD1222 vaccination. The receptor was isolated from an adult in good health. CDR3 amino acids: CASSPRTGPGTGELFF. The CDR3 DNA is TGTGCCAGCAGCCCTCGGACAGGCCCGGGGACCGGGGAGCTGTTTTTT.